A single T cell receptor (beta chain) is shown here with its context. The data were taken from a study of PD-L1 blockade in urothelial cancer. At the level of the study: The patients had undergone anywhere from 0 to 3 prior chemotherapy regimens. Investigators checked blood 3 weeks (second dose) and 6 weeks after treatment start.

In germline, CDR1 is SNHLY, CDR2 FYNNEI. After removal of 4 bases from V and 3 bases from J, the junction contained 0 bases not matched to a gene. This CDR3 region has 14 residues. Locally advanced or metastatic urothelial carcinoma was present in patients. Sequencing was performed with immunoSEQ multiplex PCR; in TCRdb, only in-frame clones are kept and a portion is missing. The sample consists of about 74,000 clones, about 85% of them appearing once. The material sequenced was PBMCs, taken around atezolizumab (anti-PD-L1) treatment. This rearrangement joins TRBV2 to TRBJ1-6; TRBD1 matches at 7 bases. The sequence was collected from a man between 65 and 79 years old with urothelial cancer. CDR3 amino acids: CASSGQGYNSPLHF. CDR3 sequence (DNA): TGTGCCAGCAGTGGACAGGGCTATAATTCACCCCTCCACTTT.